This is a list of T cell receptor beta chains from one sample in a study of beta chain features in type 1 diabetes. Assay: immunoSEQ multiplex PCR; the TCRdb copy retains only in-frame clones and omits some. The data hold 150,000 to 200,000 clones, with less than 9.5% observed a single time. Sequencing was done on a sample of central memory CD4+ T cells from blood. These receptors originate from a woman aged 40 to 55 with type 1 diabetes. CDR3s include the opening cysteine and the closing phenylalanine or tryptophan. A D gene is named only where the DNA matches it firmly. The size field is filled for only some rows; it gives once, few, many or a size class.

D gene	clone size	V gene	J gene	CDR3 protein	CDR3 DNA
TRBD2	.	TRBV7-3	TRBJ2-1	CASSLAGGNNEQFF	TGTGCCAGCAGCTTAGCGGGAGGGAACAATGAGCAGTTCTTC
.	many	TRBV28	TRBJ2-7	CASGQANYEQYF	TGTGCCAGCGGGCAGGCGAATTACGAGCAGTACTTC
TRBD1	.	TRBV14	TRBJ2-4	CASSPTGKNIQYF	TGTGCCAGCAGCCCGACAGGGAAAAACATTCAGTACTTC
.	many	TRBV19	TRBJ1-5	CASSIFLQGKQPQHF	TGTGCCAGTAGTATCTTTTTGCAGGGGAAGCAGCCCCAGCATTTT
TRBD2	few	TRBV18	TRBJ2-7	CASSPEVGSGRYEQYF	TGTGCCAGCTCACCCGAGGTGGGTAGCGGGAGGTACGAGCAGTACTTC
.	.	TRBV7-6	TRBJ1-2	CASSLLDQGYGYTF	TGTGCCAGCAGCTTACTTGACCAGGGCTATGGCTACACCTTC
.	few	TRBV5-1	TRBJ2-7	CASSLIRGAGEQYF	TGCGCCAGCAGCCTTATTCGTGGTGCGGGCGAGCAGTACTTC
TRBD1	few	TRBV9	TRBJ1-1	CASRGQSNTEAFF	TGTGCCAGCAGGGGACAGTCGAACACTGAAGCTTTCTTT
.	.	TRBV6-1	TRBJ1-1	CASSPADRPNEAFF	TGTGCCAGCAGTCCCGCAGACAGGCCTAATGAAGCTTTCTTT
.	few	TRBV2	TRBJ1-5	CASTALGQQGQPQHF	TGTGCCAGCACCGCTCTCGGACAGCAGGGGCAGCCCCAGCATTTT
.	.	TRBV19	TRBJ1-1	CAAQNRAEAFF	TGTGCCGCCCAGAACAGGGCTGAAGCTTTCTTT